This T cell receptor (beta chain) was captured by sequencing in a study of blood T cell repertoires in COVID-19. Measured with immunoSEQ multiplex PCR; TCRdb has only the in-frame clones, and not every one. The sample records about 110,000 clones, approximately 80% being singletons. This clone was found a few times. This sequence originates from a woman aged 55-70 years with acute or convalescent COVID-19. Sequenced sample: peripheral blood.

CDR3 DNA sequence: TGTGCCAGCGGCTCCGGGAGAAACTATGGCTACACCTTC. The encoded protein is CASGSGRNYGYTF. This chain joins TRBV6-5 and TRBJ1-2; D is ambiguous. CDR3 length equals 13 residues. Trimming took off 8 bases at V and 2 bases at J, with 12 bases between the two ends. CDR1 is MNHEY, CDR2 SVGAGI, per germline.